This record looks at one T cell receptor beta chain sequence and its context. The antigen is unknown. This entry is derived from a study of cytomegalovirus exposure and HLA in healthy donors. Points from the study as a whole: Listed as cytomegalovirus-associated were 150 to 200 TCR beta chains.

It was with 60 Vbeta and 13 Jbeta primers that the PCR ran. Generated by immunoSEQ multiplex PCR, the TCRdb table keeps only in-frame clones and is missing some. This repertoire comprises approximately 110,000 clones; its ten largest clones make up 1%. Sequencing was carried out using PBMCs. The receptor's source is a man younger than 35 in good health and CMV-seronegative.

CDR3 sequence: CADGTGAWETQYF. CDR3 coding DNA: TGTGCCGATGGGACAGGGGCCTGGGAGACCCAGTACTTC. The chain couples TRBV2 to TRBJ2-5; TRBD1 aligns across 10 bases. Looked up from germline, CDR1 is SNHLY and CDR2 is FYNNEI. CDR3 length: 13 amino acids. The junction had 8 bases not matched to a gene; V was cut back by 11 bases and J by 5 bases.